This T cell receptor beta chain was recovered during a study of tumor-infiltrating lymphocytes in oesophageal squamous cell carcinoma. Germline V CDR1 and CDR2: SEHNR, FQNEAQ (reference sequence). This CDR3 spans 13 amino acids. TCRdb reanalysed the PCR reads using MiXCR and keeps one entry per CDR3 protein. The table includes about 21,000 distinct CDR3 sequences, roughly two fifths detected once. The origin of this receptor is a male donor with esophageal squamous cell carcinoma. V usage is TRBV7-9 and J usage is TRBJ2-1; no reliable D call. The J call may be in error: the DNA end matches TRBJ2-5 better. Sequencing used esophageal tumor tissue. As DNA, the CDR3 is TGTGCCAGCAGCTTAACAGAAGCGAAGACCCAGTACTTC. This gives the protein CASSLTEAKTQYF.